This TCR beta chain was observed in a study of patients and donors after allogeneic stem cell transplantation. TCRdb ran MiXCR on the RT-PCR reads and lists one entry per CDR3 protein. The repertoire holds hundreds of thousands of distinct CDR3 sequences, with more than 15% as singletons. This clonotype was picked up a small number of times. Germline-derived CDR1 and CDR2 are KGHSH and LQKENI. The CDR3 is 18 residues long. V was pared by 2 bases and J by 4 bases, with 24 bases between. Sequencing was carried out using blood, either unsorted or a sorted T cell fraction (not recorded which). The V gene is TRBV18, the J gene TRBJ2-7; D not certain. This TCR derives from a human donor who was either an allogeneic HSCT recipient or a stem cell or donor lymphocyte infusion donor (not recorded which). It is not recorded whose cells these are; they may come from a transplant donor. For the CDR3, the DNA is TGTGCCAGCTCACCAGTCCGGACCTCCGCCAATCCAGTTTACGAGCAGTACTTC. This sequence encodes CASSPVRTSANPVYEQYF.